The rows below give T cell receptor beta chains drawn from one sample of a study of response to subunit inactivated influenza vaccine. TCRdb reanalysed the RT-PCR reads using MiXCR and keeps one entry per CDR3 protein. The data show hundreds of thousands of distinct CDR3 sequences, roughly 8.2% seen once. Specimen: PBMCs from blood, collected 23 to 25 months after vaccination. These receptors all come from a man between 50 and 69 years old who received an inactivated influenza vaccine. CDR3s include the opening cysteine and the closing phenylalanine or tryptophan. D genes are given only for firm matches. Clone size is not always given. Where it is, it says once, few, many or a class for expanded clones.

clone_size	v_call	j_call	d_call	cdr3_aa	cdr3_nt
few	TRBV12-3/TRBV12-4	TRBJ2-1	TRBD2	CASSLPSGSGNEQFF	TGTGCCAGCAGTTTGCCTAGCGGGAGTGGGAATGAGCAGTTCTTC
few	TRBV20-1	TRBJ2-2	TRBD2	CSAPLGAGVAGELFF	TGCAGTGCTCCCCTTGGGGCGGGAGTAGCCGGGGAGCTGTTTTTT
few	TRBV12-3/TRBV12-4	TRBJ1-1	.	CASSLLSPEAFF	TGTGCCAGCAGTTTATTGTCCCCCGAAGCTTTCTTT
few	TRBV5-5	TRBJ1-6	.	CASSRTERPLHF	TGTGCCAGCAGTCGGACCGAGCGACCCCTCCACTTT
few	TRBV7-8	TRBJ2-2	.	CASSRGSGYTGELFF	TGTGCCAGCAGCCGCGGCTCGGGGTACACCGGGGAGCTGTTTTTT
many	TRBV29-1	TRBJ1-3	TRBD1	CSVRDREALCSGNTIYF	TGCAGCGTTCGGGACAGGGAAGCCTTATGCTCTGGAAACACCATATATTTT
.	TRBV7-9	TRBJ2-2	.	CASSLALGNTGELFF	TGTGCCAGCAGCTTAGCGCTGGGGAACACCGGGGAGCTGTTTTTT
many	TRBV7-9	TRBJ2-1	.	CASSPAINTGSDEQFF	TGTGCCAGCAGTCCAGCTATAAATACTGGCTCTGATGAGCAGTTCTTC
.	TRBV14	TRBJ2-7	.	CASSQDDWGNYEQYF	TGTGCCAGCAGCCAAGATGATTGGGGGAACTACGAGCAGTACTTC
many	TRBV5-1	TRBJ1-2	.	CASSLTLGGGYTF	TGCGCCAGCAGCTTGACACTTGGGGGAGGCTACACCTTC
many	TRBV27	TRBJ1-2	.	CASSPQLIHGYTF	TGTGCCAGCAGTCCGCAGCTGATCCATGGCTACACCTTC
few	TRBV29-1	TRBJ2-3	TRBD2	CSVTSGGAADTQYF	TGCAGCGTGACTAGCGGGGGGGCGGCAGATACGCAGTATTTT
.	TRBV25-1	TRBJ2-2	.	CASSDSVHYTGELFF	TGTGCCAGCAGTGACTCGGTTCACTACACCGGGGAGCTGTTTTTT
few	TRBV5-1	TRBJ2-7	.	CASSRSRGYEQYF	TGCGCCAGCAGCCGGAGTCGGGGCTACGAGCAGTACTTC
.	TRBV29-1	TRBJ2-2	.	CSVVLVAGNTGELFF	TGCAGCGTTGTGTTGGTAGCAGGAAACACCGGGGAGCTGTTTTTT
.	TRBV20-1	TRBJ2-3	TRBD1	CSAHRGDRGDTQYF	TGCAGTGCTCATCGGGGTGACAGGGGTGATACGCAGTATTTT
many	TRBV9	TRBJ2-2	TRBD2	CASSVAGGATGELFF	TGTGCCAGCAGCGTAGCGGGGGGGGCTACCGGGGAGCTGTTTTTT
.	TRBV6-2/TRBV6-3	TRBJ2-7	TRBD2	CAARLAGLRGEQYF	TGTGCCGCCAGACTAGCGGGCCTCAGGGGCGAGCAGTACTTC
.	TRBV11-2	TRBJ2-7	.	CASRAPGAYEQYF	TGTGCCAGTAGGGCACCGGGGGCCTACGAGCAGTACTTC
few	TRBV7-9	TRBJ2-3	TRBD1	CASSLGQGAEDTQYF	TGTGCCAGCAGCTTAGGTCAGGGGGCCGAAGATACGCAGTATTTT
few	TRBV28	TRBJ1-2	TRBD1	CASTIPGQDYGYTF	TGTGCCAGCACAATTCCGGGACAGGACTATGGCTACACCTTC
many	TRBV11-3	TRBJ2-4	TRBD2	CASSPGLAGGENIQYF	TGTGCCAGCAGCCCAGGACTAGCGGGAGGGGAAAACATTCAGTACTTC
.	TRBV10-3	TRBJ2-2	TRBD1	CAIRQTGNANTGELFF	TGTGCCATCAGACAGACAGGGAATGCGAACACCGGGGAGCTGTTTTTT
.	TRBV6-1	TRBJ2-5	.	CATAWGGLSETQYF	TGTGCCACCGCCTGGGGGGGGCTCTCAGAGACCCAGTACTTC
.	TRBV5-1	TRBJ2-3	.	CASSLDPGSSDTQYF	TGCGCCAGCAGCTTGGATCCTGGCTCATCAGATACGCAGTATTTT
few	TRBV10-3	TRBJ1-1	.	CAITEEGVTEAFF	TGTGCCATCACCGAGGAAGGGGTCACTGAAGCTTTCTTT